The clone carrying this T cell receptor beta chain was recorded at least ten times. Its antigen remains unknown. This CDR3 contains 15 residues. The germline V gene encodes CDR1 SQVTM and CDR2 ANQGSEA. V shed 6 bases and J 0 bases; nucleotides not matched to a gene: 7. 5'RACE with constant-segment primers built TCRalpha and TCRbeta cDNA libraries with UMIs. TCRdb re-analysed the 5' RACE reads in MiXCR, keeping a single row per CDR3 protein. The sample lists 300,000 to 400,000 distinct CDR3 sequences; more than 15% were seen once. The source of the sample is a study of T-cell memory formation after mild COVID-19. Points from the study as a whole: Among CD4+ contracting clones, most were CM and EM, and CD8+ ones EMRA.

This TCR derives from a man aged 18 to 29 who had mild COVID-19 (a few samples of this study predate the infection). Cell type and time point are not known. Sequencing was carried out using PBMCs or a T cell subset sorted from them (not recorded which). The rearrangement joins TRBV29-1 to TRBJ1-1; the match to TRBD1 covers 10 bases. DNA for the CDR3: TGCAGCGTGGGACAGGGGCCTAGCATGAACACTGAAGCTTTCTTT. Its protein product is CSVGQGPSMNTEAFF.